Sequencing of this TCR beta chain was carried out in a study of blood T cell repertoires in COVID-19. Study in general: The study drew acute and convalescent COVID-19 samples from the United States, Italy and Spain.

Data came from immunoSEQ multiplex PCR; TCRdb stores just in-frame clones and leaves some out. The table records 2,000 to 3,000 clones, 87% of them present only once. V trimming: 5 bases; J trimming: 3 bases; junction bases outside the gene matches: 8. This CDR3 is 16 amino acids long. Per germline, CDR1 SGHDT and CDR2 YYEEEE. What was sequenced was peripheral blood. The TCR was taken from a man aged 65 to 79 with active COVID-19. The V call is TRBV5-6, the J call TRBJ2-1, with 10 positions matching TRBD2. The CDR3 here is CASRTRLAGHYNEQFF. As DNA, the CDR3 is TGTGCCAGCAGAACCCGACTAGCGGGCCACTACAATGAGCAGTTCTTC.